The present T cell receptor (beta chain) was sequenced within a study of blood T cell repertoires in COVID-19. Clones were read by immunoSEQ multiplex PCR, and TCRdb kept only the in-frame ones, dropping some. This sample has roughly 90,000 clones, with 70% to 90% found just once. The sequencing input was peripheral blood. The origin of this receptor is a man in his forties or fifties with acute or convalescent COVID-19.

The CDR3 bases are TGCACCAGCAGCTCACGACTAGCGGGGGGTGGATCCTACGAGCAGTACTTC. Protein sequence: CTSSSRLAGGGSYEQYF. This chain links TRBV1 with TRBJ2-7; the table's D call of TRBD2 was not tested on the DNA. TRBV1 is given as a pseudogene. CDR3 size: 17 residues.